One and the same sample provided the 4 T cell receptor beta chains below, sequenced in a study of blood T cell repertoires in COVID-19. Produced via immunoSEQ multiplex PCR; TCRdb's table is partial and in-frame only. The profile covers roughly 430,000 clones, with roughly 88% appearing a single time and more than 2% taken by the ten largest. The sample consisted of PBMCs or T cells enriched from blood (not recorded which). Every receptor here comes from a woman in her forties with acute COVID-19.

V usage is TRBV7-7 and J usage is TRBJ2-7, with 10 bases fitting TRBD1. Trimming cost V 5 bases and J 3 bases; bases outside gene matches: 4. The V gene's germline CDR1 is SSHAT and CDR2 FNYEAQ (reference sequence). This CDR3 spans 14 amino acids. The CDR3 nucleotides are TGTGCCAGCAGCCCGGGGACAGGGGTCTACGAGCAGTACTTC. Protein: CASSPGTGVYEQYF.

The table lists this clone with a count of one. The V call is TRBV6-5, the J call TRBJ2-1, with 10 bases matching TRBD1. CDR3 length: 14 amino acids. Germline-derived CDR1 and CDR2 are MNHEY and SVGAGI. Germline trimming cut 5 bases from V and 10 bases from J; bases unmatched to any gene: 8. The CDR3 is CASSTRDRGREQFF. Written as DNA, the CDR3 is TGTGCCAGCAGTACCCGGGACAGGGGACGGGAGCAGTTCTTC.

The rearrangement links TRBV6-1 to TRBJ1-2; D is perhaps TRBD1 (6 bases). V was clipped by 2 bases and J by 0 bases, with 13 bases between them. Germline values: CDR1 MNHNS, CDR2 SASEGT. The CDR3 sequence is 16 residues long. The CDR3 loop is CASSETWTVANYGYTF. DNA for the CDR3: TGTGCCAGCAGTGAAACCTGGACAGTAGCTAACTATGGCTACACCTTC.

The chain links TRBV19 to TRBJ1-2; weak D call: TRBD1 (5 bases). Germline CDR1 and CDR2: LNHDA and SQIVND (reference sequence). Trimming took 8 bases from V and 2 from J, leaving 18 bases between them. CDR3 length: 15 amino acids. In DNA, the CDR3 is TGTGCCAGTGGGTGGGGGGGAACTAACAACTATGGCTACACCTTC. Residues: CASGWGGTNNYGYTF.